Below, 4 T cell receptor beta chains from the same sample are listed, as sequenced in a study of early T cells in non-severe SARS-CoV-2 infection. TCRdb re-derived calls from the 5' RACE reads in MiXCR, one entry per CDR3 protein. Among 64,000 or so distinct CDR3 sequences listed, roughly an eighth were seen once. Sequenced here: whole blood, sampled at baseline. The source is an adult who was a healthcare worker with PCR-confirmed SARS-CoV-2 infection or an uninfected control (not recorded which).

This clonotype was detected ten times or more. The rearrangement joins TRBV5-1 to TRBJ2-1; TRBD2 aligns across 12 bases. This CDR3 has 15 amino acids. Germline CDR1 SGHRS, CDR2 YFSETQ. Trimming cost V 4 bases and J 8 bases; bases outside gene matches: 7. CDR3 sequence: CASSQRTSGVDEQFF. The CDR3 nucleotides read TGCGCCAGCAGCCAACGGACTAGCGGGGTCGATGAGCAGTTCTTC.

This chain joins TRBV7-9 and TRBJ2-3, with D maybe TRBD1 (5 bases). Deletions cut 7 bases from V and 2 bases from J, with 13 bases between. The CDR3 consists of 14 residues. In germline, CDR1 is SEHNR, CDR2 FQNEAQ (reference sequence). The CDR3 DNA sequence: TGTGCCAGCACCTGGGCCAGGGACACAGATACGCAGTATTTT. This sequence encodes CASTWARDTDTQYF.

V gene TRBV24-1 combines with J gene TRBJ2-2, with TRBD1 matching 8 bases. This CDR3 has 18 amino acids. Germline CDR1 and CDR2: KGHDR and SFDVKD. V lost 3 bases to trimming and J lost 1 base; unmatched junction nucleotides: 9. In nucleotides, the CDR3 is TGTGCCACCAGTGATCCTACCGGACAGGGACTGAACACCGGGGAGCTGTTTTTT. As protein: CATSDPTGQGLNTGELFF.

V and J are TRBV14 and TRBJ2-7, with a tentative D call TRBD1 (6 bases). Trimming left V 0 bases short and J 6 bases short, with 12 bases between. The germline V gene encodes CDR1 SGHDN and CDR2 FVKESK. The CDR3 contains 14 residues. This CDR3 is CASSQDRTRGEQYF. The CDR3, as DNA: TGTGCCAGCAGCCAAGATCGAACCAGGGGCGAGCAGTACTTC.